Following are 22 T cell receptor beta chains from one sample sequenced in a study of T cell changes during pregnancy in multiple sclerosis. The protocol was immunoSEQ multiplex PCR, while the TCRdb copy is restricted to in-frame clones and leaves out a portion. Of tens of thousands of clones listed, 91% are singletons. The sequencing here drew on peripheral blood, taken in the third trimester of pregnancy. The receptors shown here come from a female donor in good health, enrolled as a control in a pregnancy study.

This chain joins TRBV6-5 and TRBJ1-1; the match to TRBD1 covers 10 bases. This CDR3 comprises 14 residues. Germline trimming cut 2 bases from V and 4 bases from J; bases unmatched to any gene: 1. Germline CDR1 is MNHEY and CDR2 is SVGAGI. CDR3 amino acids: CASSYGTGATEAFF. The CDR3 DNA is TGTGCCAGCAGTTACGGGACAGGGGCCACTGAAGCTTTCTTT.

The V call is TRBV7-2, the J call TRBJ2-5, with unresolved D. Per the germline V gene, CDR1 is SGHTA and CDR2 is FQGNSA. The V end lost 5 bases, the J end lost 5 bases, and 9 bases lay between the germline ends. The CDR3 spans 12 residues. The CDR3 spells CASSRLGETQYF. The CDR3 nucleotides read TGTGCCAGCAGCCGTCTGGGCGAGACCCAGTACTTC.

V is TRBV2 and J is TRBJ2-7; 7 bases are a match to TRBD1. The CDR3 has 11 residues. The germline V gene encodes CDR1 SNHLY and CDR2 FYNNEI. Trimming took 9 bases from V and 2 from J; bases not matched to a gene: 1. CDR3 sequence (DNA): TGTGCCAGTCAGGGGGCCTACGAGCAGTACTTC. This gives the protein CASQGAYEQYF. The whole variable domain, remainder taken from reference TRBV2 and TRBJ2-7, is EPEVTQTPSHQVTQMGQEVILRCVPISNHLYFYWYRQILGQKVEFLVSFYNNEISEKSEIFDDQFSVERPDGSNFTLKIRSTKLEDSAMYFCASQGAYEQYFGPGTRLTVT.

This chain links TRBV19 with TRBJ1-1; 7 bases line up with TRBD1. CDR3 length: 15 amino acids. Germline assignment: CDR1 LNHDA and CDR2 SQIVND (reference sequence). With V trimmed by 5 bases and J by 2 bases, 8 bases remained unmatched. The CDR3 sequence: CASSPRQGSNTEAFF. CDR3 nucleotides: TGTGCCAGTAGTCCACGACAGGGAAGTAACACTGAAGCTTTCTTT.

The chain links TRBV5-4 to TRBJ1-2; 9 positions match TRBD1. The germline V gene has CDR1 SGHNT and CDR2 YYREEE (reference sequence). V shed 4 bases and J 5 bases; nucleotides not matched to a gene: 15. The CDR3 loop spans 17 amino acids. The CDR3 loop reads CASSPSIWGQGPYGYTF. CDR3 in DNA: TGTGCCAGCAGCCCGAGCATCTGGGGACAGGGCCCATATGGCTACACCTTC.

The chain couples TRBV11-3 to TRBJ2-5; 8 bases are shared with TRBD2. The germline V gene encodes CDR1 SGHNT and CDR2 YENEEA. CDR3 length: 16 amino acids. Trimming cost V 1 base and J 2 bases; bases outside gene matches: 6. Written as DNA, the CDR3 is TGTGCCAGCAGCTTAGGGCTAGCGGGTGATCAAGAGACCCAGTACTTC. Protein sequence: CASSLGLAGDQETQYF.

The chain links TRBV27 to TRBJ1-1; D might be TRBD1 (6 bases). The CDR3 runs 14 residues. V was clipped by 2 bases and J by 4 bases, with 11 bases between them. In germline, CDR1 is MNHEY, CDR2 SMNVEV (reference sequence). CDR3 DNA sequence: TGTGCCAGCAGTTTAGGGACATTGGGCACTGAAGCTTTCTTT. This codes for CASSLGTLGTEAFF.

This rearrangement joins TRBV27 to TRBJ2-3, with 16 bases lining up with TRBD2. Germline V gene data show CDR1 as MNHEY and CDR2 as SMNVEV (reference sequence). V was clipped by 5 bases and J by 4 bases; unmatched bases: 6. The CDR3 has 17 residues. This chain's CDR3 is CASSPLGLAGGADTQYF. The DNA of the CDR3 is TGTGCCAGCAGTCCCCTGGGACTAGCGGGAGGGGCAGATACGCAGTATTTT.

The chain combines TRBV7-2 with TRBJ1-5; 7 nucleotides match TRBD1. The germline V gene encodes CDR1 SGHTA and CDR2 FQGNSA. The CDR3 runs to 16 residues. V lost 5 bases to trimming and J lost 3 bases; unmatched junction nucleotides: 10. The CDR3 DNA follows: TGTGCCAGCAGCCGTAGGGGACAGCGAGACAATCAGCCCCAGCATTTT. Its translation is CASSRRGQRDNQPQHF. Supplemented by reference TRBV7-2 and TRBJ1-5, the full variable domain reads GAGVSQSPSNKVTEKGKDVELRCDPISGHTALYWYRQSLGQGLEFLIYFQGNSAPDKSGLPSDRFSAERTGGSVSTLTIQRTQQEDSAVYLCASSRRGQRDNQPQHFGDGTRLSIL.

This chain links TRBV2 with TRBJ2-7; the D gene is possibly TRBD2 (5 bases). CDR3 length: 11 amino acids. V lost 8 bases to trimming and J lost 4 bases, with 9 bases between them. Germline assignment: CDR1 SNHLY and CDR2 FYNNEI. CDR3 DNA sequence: TGTGCCAGCGGGAGCGCTTACGAGCAGTACTTC. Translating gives CASGSAYEQYF.

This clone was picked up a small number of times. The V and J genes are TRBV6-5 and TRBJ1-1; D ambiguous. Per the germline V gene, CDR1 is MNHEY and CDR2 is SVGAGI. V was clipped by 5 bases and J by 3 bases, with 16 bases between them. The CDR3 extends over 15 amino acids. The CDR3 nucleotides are TGTGCCAGCAGTGCACTCTTTGAGCCCGACACTGAAGCTTTCTTT. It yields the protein CASSALFEPDTEAFF.

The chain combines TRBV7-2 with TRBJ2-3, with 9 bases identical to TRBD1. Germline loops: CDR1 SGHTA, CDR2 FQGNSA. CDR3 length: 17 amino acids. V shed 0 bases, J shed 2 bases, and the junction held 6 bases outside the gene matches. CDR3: CASSLATQGAFTDTQYF. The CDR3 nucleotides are TGTGCCAGCAGCTTAGCGACACAGGGGGCTTTCACAGATACGCAGTATTTT.

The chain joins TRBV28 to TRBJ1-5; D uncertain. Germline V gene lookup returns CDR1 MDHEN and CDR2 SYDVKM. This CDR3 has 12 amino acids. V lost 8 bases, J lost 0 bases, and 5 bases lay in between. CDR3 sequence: CASSRSNQPQHF. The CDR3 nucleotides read TGTGCCAGCTCCCGTAGCAATCAGCCCCAGCATTTT.

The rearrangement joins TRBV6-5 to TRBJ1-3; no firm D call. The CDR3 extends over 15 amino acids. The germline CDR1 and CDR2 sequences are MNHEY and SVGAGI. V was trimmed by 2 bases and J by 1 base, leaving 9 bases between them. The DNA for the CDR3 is TGTGCCAGCAGTTACACGGAGTCATCTGGAAACACCATATATTTT. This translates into CASSYTESSGNTIYF.

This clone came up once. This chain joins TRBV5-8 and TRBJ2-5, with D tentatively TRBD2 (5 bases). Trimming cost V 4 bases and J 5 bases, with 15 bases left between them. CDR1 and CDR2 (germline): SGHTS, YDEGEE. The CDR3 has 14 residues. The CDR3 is CASSPLGRGETQYF. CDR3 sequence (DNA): TGTGCCAGCAGCCCCCTGGGTCGAGGGGAGACCCAGTACTTC.

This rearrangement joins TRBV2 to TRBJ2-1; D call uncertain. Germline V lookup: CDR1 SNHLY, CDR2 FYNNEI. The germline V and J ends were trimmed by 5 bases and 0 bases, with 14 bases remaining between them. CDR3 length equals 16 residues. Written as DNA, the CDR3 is TGTGCCAGCAGTAGTACGGTTCCGAGCTCCTACAATGAGCAGTTCTTC. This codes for CASSSTVPSSYNEQFF.

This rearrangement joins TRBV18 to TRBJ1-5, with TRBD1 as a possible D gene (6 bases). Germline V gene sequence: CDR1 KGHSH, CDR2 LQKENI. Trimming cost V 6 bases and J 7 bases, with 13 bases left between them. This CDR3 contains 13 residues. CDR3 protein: CASSVGGDQPQHF. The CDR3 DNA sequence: TGTGCCAGCTCCGTTGGGGGCGACCAGCCCCAGCATTTT. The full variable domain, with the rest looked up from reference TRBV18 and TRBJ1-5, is NAGVMQNPRHLVRRRGQEARLRCSPMKGHSHVYWYRQLPEEGLKFMVYLQKENIIDESGMPKERFSAEFPKEGPSILRIQQVVRGDSAAYFCASSVGGDQPQHFGDGTRLSIL.

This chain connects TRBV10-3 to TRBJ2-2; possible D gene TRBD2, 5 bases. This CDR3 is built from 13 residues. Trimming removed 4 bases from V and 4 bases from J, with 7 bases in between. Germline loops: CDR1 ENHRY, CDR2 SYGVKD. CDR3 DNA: TGTGCCATCAGTGTACGGGGCACCGGGGAGCTGTTTTTT. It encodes CAISVRGTGELFF.

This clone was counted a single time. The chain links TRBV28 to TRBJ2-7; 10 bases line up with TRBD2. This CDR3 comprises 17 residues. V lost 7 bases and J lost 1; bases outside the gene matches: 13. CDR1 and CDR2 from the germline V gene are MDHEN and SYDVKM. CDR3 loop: CASTLPTASGSSYEQYF. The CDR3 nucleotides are TGTGCCAGCACCCTTCCGACGGCTAGCGGGAGTTCCTACGAGCAGTACTTC.

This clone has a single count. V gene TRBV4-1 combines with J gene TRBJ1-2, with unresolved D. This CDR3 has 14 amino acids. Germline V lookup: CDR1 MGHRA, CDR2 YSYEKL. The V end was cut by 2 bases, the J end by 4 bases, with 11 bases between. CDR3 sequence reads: CASSQTSGSYGYTF. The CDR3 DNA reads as TGCGCCAGCAGCCAAACCAGCGGGAGCTATGGCTACACCTTC.

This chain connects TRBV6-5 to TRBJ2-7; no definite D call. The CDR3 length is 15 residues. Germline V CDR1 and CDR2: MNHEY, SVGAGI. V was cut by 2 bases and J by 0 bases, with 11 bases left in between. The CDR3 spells CASSYTYAPSYEQYF. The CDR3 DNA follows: TGTGCCAGCAGTTACACTTATGCTCCCTCCTACGAGCAGTACTTC.

The DNA for the CDR3 is TGTGCCAGCAGCTCCTTCGGGGAGGCAGATACGCAGTATTTT. Its protein product is CASSSFGEADTQYF. The chain employs TRBV9 and TRBJ2-3, with D perhaps matching TRBD2 (6 bases). This CDR3 is 14 amino acids long. Trimming took 4 bases from V and 4 from J, leaving 13 bases between them. Germline V gives CDR1 SGDLS, CDR2 YYNGEE.